Below, 22 T cell receptor beta chains from the same sample are listed, as sequenced in a study of tissue T cells after allogeneic stem cell transplantation. The protocol was immunoSEQ multiplex PCR, while the TCRdb copy is restricted to in-frame clones and leaves out a portion. The profile shows some 4,000 clones, around three fifths of them singletons. The starting material was tissue from the ileum, obtained at autopsy. The source of these receptors is a male donor older than 55 with lung cancer.

This clone has only a few counts. The chain joins TRBV4-2 to TRBJ1-2; TRBD1 is a possible D gene (5 bases). Trimming shortened V by 0 bases and J by 4 bases, and 12 bases separated the two germline ends. Looked up from germline, CDR1 is LGHNA and CDR2 is YNFKEQ. The CDR3 has 15 residues. CDR3 nucleotide sequence: TGTGCCAGCAGCCAAGATAGGGGCCCTGTCTATGGCTACACCTTC. This translates into CASSQDRGPVYGYTF.

The rearrangement uses TRBV5-6 and TRBJ2-3, with TRBD2 as a possible D gene (5 bases). Germline V gene sequence: CDR1 SGHDT, CDR2 YYEEEE. The CDR3 has 14 residues. Trimming removed 4 bases from V and 4 bases from J, with 13 bases in between. In DNA form, the CDR3 reads TGTGCCAGCAGCCTTGGGCTAGCAGCAGATACGCAGTATTTT. Translation: CASSLGLAADTQYF.

This chain links TRBV21-1 with TRBJ1-5; TRBD1 was called by the table and not checked on the DNA. TRBV21-1 is classified as a pseudogene. CDR3 length: 13 amino acids. The CDR3 nucleotides are TGTGCCAGCAGCAAAGCCCAGTCCCAGCCCCAGCATTTT. It codes for CASSKAQSQPQHF.

This chain links TRBV2 with TRBJ1-1, with TRBD1 as a possible D gene (5 bases). The germline CDR1 and CDR2 sequences are SNHLY and FYNNEI. Deletions cut 4 bases from V and 5 bases from J, with 11 bases between. The CDR3 runs 13 residues. The CDR3 sequence is CASSAQGGTEAFF. The CDR3 DNA is TGTGCCAGCAGTGCTCAGGGAGGGACTGAAGCTTTCTTT.

The chain links TRBV5-5 to TRBJ1-1; possibly TRBD1 for D (5 bases). The V gene's germline CDR1 is SGHKS and CDR2 YYEKEE (reference sequence). V gave up 0 bases and J gave up 6 bases, with 12 bases separating them. The CDR3 spans 14 residues. The CDR3 loop is CASSLDPLGAEAFF. The CDR3 coding sequence is TGTGCCAGCAGCTTGGACCCCTTGGGGGCTGAAGCTTTCTTT.

This clone was counted a few times. The chain has TRBV6-5 and TRBJ1-2; D is ambiguous. This CDR3 has 14 amino acids. The V end was cut by 8 bases, the J end by 4 bases, with 17 bases between. CDR1 is MNHEY and CDR2 is SVGAGI in the germline V gene. In nucleotides, the CDR3 is TGTGCCAGCTTGGGAGGCCTAGACACCTATGGCTACACCTTC. It codes for CASLGGLDTYGYTF.

This clone was seen only a few times. V usage is TRBV20-1 and J usage is TRBJ1-1, with a weak D call TRBD1 (6 bases). V was shortened by 3 bases and J by 11 bases, with 22 bases between the two germline ends. The CDR3 has 14 residues. From germline, CDR1 is DFQATT and CDR2 SNEGSKA (reference sequence). The chain's CDR3 is CSASGGMGPQGAFF. The CDR3 region has the DNA TGCAGTGCTAGTGGGGGAATGGGGCCTCAGGGGGCTTTCTTT.

This clone has a handful of counts. The chain carries TRBV5-5 and TRBJ2-2, with 9 bases aligning to TRBD1. The CDR3 runs to 14 residues. Germline V gene sequence: CDR1 SGHKS, CDR2 YYEKEE (reference sequence). V lost 4 bases and J lost 6; bases outside the gene matches: 4. The CDR3 DNA reads as TGTGCCAGCAGCCACCGGGACAGGGCCGGGGAGCTGTTTTTT. Amino acid sequence: CASSHRDRAGELFF.

The chain is built from TRBV28 and TRBJ2-1; 12 bases line up with TRBD2. The J segment lost 13 bases and the V segment lost 6 bases, leaving 7 bases of the junction unmatched. The CDR3 consists of 13 residues. CDR1 and CDR2 (germline): MDHEN, SYDVKM. The DNA of the CDR3 is TGTGCCAGCAGAGCCCAGACTAGCGGGGGACAGTTCTTC. This codes for CASRAQTSGGQFF.

The rearrangement links TRBV9 to TRBJ2-2; the D is unclear. V was pared by 7 bases and J by 8 bases, with 12 bases between. Germline V CDR1 and CDR2: SGDLS, YYNGEE. The CDR3 consists of 12 residues. The CDR3 spells CASCDRVGELFF. CDR3 sequence (DNA): TGTGCCAGCTGCGACCGGGTAGGGGAGCTGTTTTTT.

The chain combines TRBV2 with TRBJ1-3, with D perhaps TRBD1 (6 bases). Germline CDR1 is SNHLY and CDR2 is FYNNEI. The CDR3 totals 14 residues. Deletions cut 3 bases from V and 4 bases from J, with 10 bases between. Here the CDR3 DNA reads TGTGCCAGCAGTGAGGGGGCTCGGGGAAACACCATATATTTT. It codes for CASSEGARGNTIYF.

The chain uses TRBV3-1 (or the pseudogene TRBV3-2) and TRBJ1-1; D not certain. The V gene lost 4 bases and the J gene lost 5 bases, with 14 bases spanning the gap. There are 14 residues in the CDR3. Germline CDR1 and CDR2: LGHDT and YNNKEL (reference sequence). Written as DNA, the CDR3 is TGTGCCAGCAGCCCCCGGGCCTTGGGGACTGAAGCTTTCTTT. It yields the protein CASSPRALGTEAFF.

V usage is TRBV6-5 and J usage is TRBJ2-7; no clear D. CDR3 length equals 13 residues. Germline lookup yields CDR1 MNHEY and CDR2 SVGAGI. V was shortened by 4 bases and J by 0 bases, with 7 bases between the two germline ends. For the CDR3, the DNA is TGTGCCAGCAGTTTTGACATCTCCTACGAGCAGTACTTC. It yields the protein CASSFDISYEQYF.

The V and J genes are TRBV28 and TRBJ1-5; TRBD1 aligns across 12 bases. Trimming cost V 7 bases and J 7 bases; bases outside gene matches: 11. This CDR3 contains 16 residues. Germline assignment: CDR1 MDHEN and CDR2 SYDVKM. The CDR3 spells CASTPPGQGALQPQHF. The CDR3 bases are TGTGCCAGCACCCCCCCGGGACAGGGGGCTCTGCAGCCCCAGCATTTT.

The gene calls are TRBV3-1 (or the pseudogene TRBV3-2) and TRBJ2-6; D is undetermined. The CDR3 covers 17 residues. In germline, CDR1 is LGHDT, CDR2 YNNKEL (reference sequence). V was cut by 2 bases and J by 1 base, with 12 bases left in between. The CDR3 sequence: CASSQLPVGSGANVLTF. The CDR3 DNA reads TGTGCCAGCAGCCAATTACCGGTCGGGTCTGGGGCCAACGTCCTGACTTTC.

The genes are TRBV6-2 or TRBV6-3 and TRBJ2-4; 13 bases are a match to TRBD2. The germline V gene encodes CDR1 MNHEY and CDR2 SVGEGT. CDR3 length: 17 residues. V lost 5 bases to trimming and J lost 4 bases; unmatched junction nucleotides: 8. This CDR3 reads CASSVRTSGSSKNIQYF. DNA for the CDR3: TGTGCCAGCAGTGTACGGACTAGCGGGAGCTCGAAAAACATTCAGTACTTC.

The V gene is TRBV3-1 (or the pseudogene TRBV3-2), the J gene TRBJ2-7; D possibly uses TRBD1 or TRBD2 (5 bases each). Germline values: CDR1 LGHDT, CDR2 YNNKEL (reference sequence). Deletions cut 1 base from V and 6 bases from J, with 10 bases between. The CDR3 spans 13 residues. This CDR3 reads CASSQGGSSEQYF. The CDR3, as DNA: TGTGCCAGCAGCCAAGGGGGGTCGTCCGAGCAGTACTTC.

The J gene is TRBJ2-3, the V gene TRBV5-4; 8 bases are a match to TRBD2. CDR3 length: 17 amino acids. With 1 base clipped from V and 4 bases from J, the junction kept 11 bases outside the gene matches. Germline V gene data show CDR1 as SGHNT and CDR2 as YYREEE (reference sequence). Here the CDR3 DNA reads TGTGCCAGCAGCTTGAGGACTAGCCCGTATAATGCAGATACGCAGTATTTT. This sequence encodes CASSLRTSPYNADTQYF.

This chain connects TRBV5-1 to TRBJ1-2; D may be TRBD1 (5 bases). CDR3 length: 14 residues. V was cut by 2 bases and J by 4 bases, with 12 bases left in between. In germline, CDR1 is SGHRS, CDR2 YFSETQ. CDR3 sequence (DNA): TGCGCCAGCAGCTTTGCAGCAGGGTCCTATGGCTACACCTTC. Translating it yields CASSFAAGSYGYTF.

This clone is medium-sized within its sample. The chain carries TRBV19 and TRBJ1-2; D not resolved. CDR3 size: 13 residues. Deletions cut 1 base from V and 8 bases from J, with 11 bases between. Looked up from germline, CDR1 is LNHDA and CDR2 is SQIVND (reference sequence). The CDR3 here is CASSIGPGIGYTF. In nucleotides, the CDR3 is TGTGCCAGTAGTATAGGTCCAGGAATCGGCTACACCTTC.

This chain uses TRBV12-3 or TRBV12-4 with TRBJ1-6; no clear D. V lost 9 bases, J lost 6 bases, and 0 bases lay in between. The length of the CDR3 is 9 residues. The CDR3 spells CASNSPLHF. CDR3 DNA sequence: TGTGCCAGTAATTCACCCCTCCACTTT.

This chain connects TRBV11-3 to TRBJ2-7, with 7 bases fitting TRBD2. V dropped 1 base and J dropped 2; count of bases not matched to a gene: 5. The CDR3 covers 15 residues. Germline V gene sequence: CDR1 SGHNT, CDR2 YENEEA. DNA of the CDR3: TGTGCCAGCAGCTTAGGGCGGGAGCCTCCCTACGAGCAGTACTTC. Residues: CASSLGREPPYEQYF. Looking up the rest from reference TRBV11-3 and TRBJ2-7 gives the full variable domain: EAGVVQSPRYKIIEKKQPVAFWCNPISGHNTLYWYLQNLGQGPELLIRYENEEAVDDSQLPKDRFSAERLKGVDSTLKIQPAELGDSAVYLCASSLGREPPYEQYFGPGTRLTVT.